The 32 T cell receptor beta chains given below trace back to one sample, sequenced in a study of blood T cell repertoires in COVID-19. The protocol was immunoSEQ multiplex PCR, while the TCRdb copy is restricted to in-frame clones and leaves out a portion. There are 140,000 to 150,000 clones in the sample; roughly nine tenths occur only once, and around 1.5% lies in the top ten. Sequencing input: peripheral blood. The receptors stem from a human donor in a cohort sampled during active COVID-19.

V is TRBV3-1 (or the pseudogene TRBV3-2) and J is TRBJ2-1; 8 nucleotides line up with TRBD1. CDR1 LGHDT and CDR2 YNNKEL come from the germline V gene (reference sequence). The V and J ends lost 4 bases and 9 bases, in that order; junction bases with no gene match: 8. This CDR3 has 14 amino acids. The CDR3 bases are TGTGCCAGCAGCCTTGAAGGACAGGGTGGTGAGCAGTTCTTC. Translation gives CASSLEGQGGEQFF.

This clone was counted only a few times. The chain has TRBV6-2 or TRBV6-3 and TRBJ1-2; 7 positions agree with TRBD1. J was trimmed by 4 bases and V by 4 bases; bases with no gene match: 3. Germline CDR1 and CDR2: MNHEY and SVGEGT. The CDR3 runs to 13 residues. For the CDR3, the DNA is TGTGCCAGCAGTTCGGGACAGTTCTATGGCTACACCTTC. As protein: CASSSGQFYGYTF.

The CDR3 protein is CASSQVATPAPGAFF. CDR3 in DNA: TGCGCCAGCAGCCAAGTCGCGACCCCCGCTCCGGGAGCTTTCTTT. The chain links TRBV4-1 to TRBJ1-1; unclear D gene. The ends were cut back, 1 base at V and 10 bases at J, with 19 bases in the middle. CDR1 MGHRA and CDR2 YSYEKL come from the germline V gene. CDR3 length: 15 residues.

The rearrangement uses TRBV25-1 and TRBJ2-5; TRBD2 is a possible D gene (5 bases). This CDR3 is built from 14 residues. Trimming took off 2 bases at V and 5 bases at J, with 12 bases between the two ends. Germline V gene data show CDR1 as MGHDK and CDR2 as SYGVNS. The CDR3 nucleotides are TGTGCCAGCAGTGAACATGAGGGTTGGGAGACCCAGTACTTC. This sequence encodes CASSEHEGWETQYF.

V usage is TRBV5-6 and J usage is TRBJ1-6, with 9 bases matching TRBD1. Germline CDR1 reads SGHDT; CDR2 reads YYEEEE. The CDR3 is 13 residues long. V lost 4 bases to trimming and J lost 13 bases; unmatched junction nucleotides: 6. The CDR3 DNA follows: TGTGCCAGCAGCACTGGGACAGGGCTCCCCCTCCACTTT. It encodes CASSTGTGLPLHF.

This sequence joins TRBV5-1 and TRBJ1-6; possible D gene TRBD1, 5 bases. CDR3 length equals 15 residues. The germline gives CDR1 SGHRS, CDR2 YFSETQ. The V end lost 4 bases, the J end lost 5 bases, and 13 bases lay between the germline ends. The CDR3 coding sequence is TGCGCCAGCAGCCCCGGGACGGGGGATAATTCACCCCTCCACTTT. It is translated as CASSPGTGDNSPLHF.

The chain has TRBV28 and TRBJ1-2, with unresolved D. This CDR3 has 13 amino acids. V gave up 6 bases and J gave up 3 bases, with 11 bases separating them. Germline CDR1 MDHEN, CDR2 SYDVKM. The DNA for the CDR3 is TGTGCCAGCAGCCCCACGGTAGACTATGGCTACACCTTC. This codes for CASSPTVDYGYTF.

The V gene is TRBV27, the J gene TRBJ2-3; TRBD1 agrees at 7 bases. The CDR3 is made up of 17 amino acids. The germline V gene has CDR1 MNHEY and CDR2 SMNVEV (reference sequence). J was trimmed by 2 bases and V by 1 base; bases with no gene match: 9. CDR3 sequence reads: CASSLYPTGTATDTQYF. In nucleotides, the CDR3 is TGTGCCAGCAGTTTATACCCCACCGGGACAGCCACAGATACGCAGTATTTT.

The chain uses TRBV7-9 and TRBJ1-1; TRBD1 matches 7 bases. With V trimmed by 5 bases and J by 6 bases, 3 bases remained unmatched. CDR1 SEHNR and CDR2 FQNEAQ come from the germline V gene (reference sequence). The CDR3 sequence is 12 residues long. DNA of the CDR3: TGTGCCAGCAGCGCCGGGACAGCTGAAGCTTTCTTT. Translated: CASSAGTAEAFF.

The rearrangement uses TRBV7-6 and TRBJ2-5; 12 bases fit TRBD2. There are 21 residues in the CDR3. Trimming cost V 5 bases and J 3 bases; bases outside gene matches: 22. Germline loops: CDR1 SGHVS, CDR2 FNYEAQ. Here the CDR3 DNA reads TGTGCCAGCAGCCTAAGGTCTGCTAGCGGGGGGGCCTTGTTACGAGAAGAGACCCAGTACTTC. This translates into CASSLRSASGGALLREETQYF.

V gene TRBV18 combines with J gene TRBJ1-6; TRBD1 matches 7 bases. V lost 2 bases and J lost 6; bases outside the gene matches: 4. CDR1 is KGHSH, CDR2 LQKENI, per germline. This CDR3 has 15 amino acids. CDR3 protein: CASSPSTGINSPLHF. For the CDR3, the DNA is TGTGCCAGCTCACCATCGACAGGGATTAATTCACCCCTCCACTTT.

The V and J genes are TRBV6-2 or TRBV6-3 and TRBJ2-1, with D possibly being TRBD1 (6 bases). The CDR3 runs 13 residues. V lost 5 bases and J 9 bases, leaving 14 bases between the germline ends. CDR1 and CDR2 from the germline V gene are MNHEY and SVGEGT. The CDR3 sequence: CASSRGNPGEQFF. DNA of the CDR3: TGTGCCAGCAGTAGGGGGAACCCGGGTGAGCAGTTCTTC.

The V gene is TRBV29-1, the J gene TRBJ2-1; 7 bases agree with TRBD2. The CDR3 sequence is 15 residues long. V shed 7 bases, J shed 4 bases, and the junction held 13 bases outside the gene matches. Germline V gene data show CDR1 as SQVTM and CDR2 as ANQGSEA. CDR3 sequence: CSATGGMLAYNEQFF. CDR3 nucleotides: TGCAGCGCTACGGGGGGTATGCTAGCGTACAATGAGCAGTTCTTC.

The CDR3 is CASSKDSFTYEQYF. CDR3 in DNA: TGTGCCAGCAGTAAGGACAGTTTTACCTACGAGCAGTACTTC. V usage is TRBV25-1 and J usage is TRBJ2-7; D may be TRBD1 (6 bases). V lost 5 bases and J lost 2, with 13 bases in between. The CDR3 runs 14 residues. Germline V CDR1 and CDR2: MGHDK, SYGVNS.

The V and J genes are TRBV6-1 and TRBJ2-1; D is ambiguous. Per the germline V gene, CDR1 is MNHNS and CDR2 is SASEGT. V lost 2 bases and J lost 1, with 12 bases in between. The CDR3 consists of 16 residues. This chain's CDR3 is CASSEPPRRSYNEQFF. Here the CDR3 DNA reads TGTGCCAGCAGTGAACCTCCCCGCAGATCCTACAATGAGCAGTTCTTC.

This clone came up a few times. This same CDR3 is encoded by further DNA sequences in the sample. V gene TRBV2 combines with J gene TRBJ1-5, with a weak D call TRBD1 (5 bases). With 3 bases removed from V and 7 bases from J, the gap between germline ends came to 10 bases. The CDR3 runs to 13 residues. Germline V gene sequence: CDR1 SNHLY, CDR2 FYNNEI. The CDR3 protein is CASSEQGGQPQHF. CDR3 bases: TGTGCCAGCAGTGAGCAGGGCGGCCAGCCCCAGCATTTT.

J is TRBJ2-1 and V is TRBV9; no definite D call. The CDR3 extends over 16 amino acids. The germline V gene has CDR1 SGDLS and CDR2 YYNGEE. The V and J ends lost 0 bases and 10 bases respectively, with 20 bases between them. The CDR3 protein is CASSVVGSQTTPEQFF. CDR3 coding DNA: TGTGCCAGCAGCGTAGTAGGATCCCAAACTACGCCAGAGCAGTTCTTC. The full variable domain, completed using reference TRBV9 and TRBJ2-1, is DSGVTQTPKHLITATGQRVTLRCSPRSGDLSVYWYQQSLDQGLQFLIQYYNGEERAKGNILERFSAQQFPDLHSELNLSSLELGDSALYFCASSVVGSQTTPEQFFGPGTRLTVL.

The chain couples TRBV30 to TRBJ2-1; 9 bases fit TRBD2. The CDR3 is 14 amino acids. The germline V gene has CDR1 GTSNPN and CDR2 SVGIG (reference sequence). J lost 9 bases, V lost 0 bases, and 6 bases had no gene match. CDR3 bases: TGTGCCTGGAGTGTACGGCTAGCGGGGAGTGAGCAGTTCTTC. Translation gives CAWSVRLAGSEQFF. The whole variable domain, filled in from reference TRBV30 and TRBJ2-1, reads SQTIHQWPATLVQPVGSPLSLECTVEGTSNPNLYWYRQAAGRGLQLLFYSVGIGQISSEVPQNLSASRPQDRQFILSSKKLLLSDSGFYLCAWSVRLAGSEQFFGPGTRLTVL.

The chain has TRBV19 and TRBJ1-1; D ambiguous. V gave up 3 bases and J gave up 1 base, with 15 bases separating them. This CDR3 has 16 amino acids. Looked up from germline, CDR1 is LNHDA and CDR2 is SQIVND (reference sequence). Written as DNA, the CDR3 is TGTGCCAGTAGTATTTATTCCTACGAGCCGAACACTGAAGCTTTCTTT. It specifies CASSIYSYEPNTEAFF.

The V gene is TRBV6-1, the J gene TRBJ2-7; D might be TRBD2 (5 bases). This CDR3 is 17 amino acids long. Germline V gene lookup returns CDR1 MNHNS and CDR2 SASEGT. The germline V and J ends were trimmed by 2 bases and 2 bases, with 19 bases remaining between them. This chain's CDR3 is CASSEIGFGLWAYEQYF. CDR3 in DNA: TGTGCCAGCAGTGAAATCGGTTTCGGACTTTGGGCCTACGAGCAGTACTTC.

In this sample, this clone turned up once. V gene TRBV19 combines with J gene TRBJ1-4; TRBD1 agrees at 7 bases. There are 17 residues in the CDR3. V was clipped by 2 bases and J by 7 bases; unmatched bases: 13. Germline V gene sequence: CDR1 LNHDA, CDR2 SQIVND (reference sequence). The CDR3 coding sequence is TGTGCCAGTAGTATAATGGTAGTTCGGACAGGAAGTGAAAAACTGTTTTTT. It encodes CASSIMVVRTGSEKLFF.

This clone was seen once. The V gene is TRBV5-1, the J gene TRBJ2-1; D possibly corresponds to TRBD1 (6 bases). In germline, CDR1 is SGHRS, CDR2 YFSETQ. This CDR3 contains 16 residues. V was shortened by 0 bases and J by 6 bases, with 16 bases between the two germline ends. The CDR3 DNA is TGCGCCAGCAGCTTGGGAGGGACATACTTCTCCAATGAGCAGTTCTTC. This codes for CASSLGGTYFSNEQFF.

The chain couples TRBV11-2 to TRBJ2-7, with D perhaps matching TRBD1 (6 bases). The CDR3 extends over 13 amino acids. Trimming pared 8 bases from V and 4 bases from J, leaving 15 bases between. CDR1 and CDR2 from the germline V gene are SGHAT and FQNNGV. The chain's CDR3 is CASGETGSYEQYF. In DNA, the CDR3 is TGTGCCAGCGGGGAGACAGGCTCTTACGAGCAGTACTTC.

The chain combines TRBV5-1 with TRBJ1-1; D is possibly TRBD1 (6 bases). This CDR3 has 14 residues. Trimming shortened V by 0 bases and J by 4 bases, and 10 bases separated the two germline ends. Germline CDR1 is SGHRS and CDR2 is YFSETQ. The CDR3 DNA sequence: TGCGCCAGCAGCTTGGCCCAGGGGAGCACTGAAGCTTTCTTT. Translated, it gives CASSLAQGSTEAFF.

This chain's CDR3 is CASGMTGAATNEKLFF. Written as DNA, the CDR3 is TGCGCCAGCGGGATGACAGGGGCCGCAACTAATGAAAAACTGTTTTTT. This chain joins TRBV5-1 and TRBJ1-4, with 8 bases fitting TRBD1. This CDR3 comprises 16 residues. The germline CDR1 and CDR2 sequences are SGHRS and YFSETQ. With V trimmed by 7 bases and J by 0 bases, 8 bases remained unmatched.

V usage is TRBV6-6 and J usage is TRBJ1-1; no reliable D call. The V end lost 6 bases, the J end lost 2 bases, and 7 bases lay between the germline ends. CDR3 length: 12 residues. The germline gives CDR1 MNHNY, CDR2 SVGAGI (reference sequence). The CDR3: CASRLINTEAFF. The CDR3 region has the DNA TGTGCCAGCAGACTAATCAACACTGAAGCTTTCTTT.

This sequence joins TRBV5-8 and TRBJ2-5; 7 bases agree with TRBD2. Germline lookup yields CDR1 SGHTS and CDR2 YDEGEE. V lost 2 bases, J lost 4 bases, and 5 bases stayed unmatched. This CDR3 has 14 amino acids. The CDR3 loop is CASSFGGGTETQYF. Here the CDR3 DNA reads TGTGCCAGCAGCTTTGGCGGGGGAACAGAGACCCAGTACTTC.

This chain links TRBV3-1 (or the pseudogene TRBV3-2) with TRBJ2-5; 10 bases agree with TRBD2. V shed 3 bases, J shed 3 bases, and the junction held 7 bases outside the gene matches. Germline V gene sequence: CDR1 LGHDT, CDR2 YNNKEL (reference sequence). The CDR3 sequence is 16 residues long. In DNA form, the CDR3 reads TGTGCCAGCAGCCACCTAGCGGGGGCCTTAGAAGAGACCCAGTACTTC. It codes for CASSHLAGALEETQYF.

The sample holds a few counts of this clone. This CDR3 is CASSRDSVNQPQHF. CDR3 nucleotide sequence: TGTGCCAGCAGCCGCGACAGTGTCAATCAGCCCCAGCATTTT. J is TRBJ1-5 and V is TRBV7-9; weak D call: TRBD1 (5 bases). Per the germline V gene, CDR1 is SEHNR and CDR2 is FQNEAQ (reference sequence). V shed 5 bases and J shed 3 bases, with 11 bases lying between them. This CDR3 is built from 14 residues.

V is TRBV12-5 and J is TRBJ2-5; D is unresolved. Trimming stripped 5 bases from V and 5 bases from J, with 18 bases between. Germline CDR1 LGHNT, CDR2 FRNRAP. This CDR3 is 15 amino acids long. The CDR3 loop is CASGLTTQSQETQYF. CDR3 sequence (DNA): TGTGCTAGTGGTCTTACTACCCAGTCGCAGGAGACCCAGTACTTC.

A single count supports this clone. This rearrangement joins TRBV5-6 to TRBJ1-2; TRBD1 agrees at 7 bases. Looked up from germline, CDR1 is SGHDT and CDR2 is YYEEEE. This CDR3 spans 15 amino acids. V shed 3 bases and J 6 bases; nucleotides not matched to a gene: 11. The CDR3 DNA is TGTGCCAGCAGCTCCCGGGGGAAGGGGGCTGATGGCTACACCTTC. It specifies CASSSRGKGADGYTF.

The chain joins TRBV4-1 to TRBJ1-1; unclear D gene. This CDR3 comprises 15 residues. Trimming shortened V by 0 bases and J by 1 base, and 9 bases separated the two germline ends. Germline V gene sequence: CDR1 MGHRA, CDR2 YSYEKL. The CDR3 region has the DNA TGCGCCAGCAGCCAAGAACGGGAGACGAACACTGAAGCTTTCTTT. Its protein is CASSQERETNTEAFF.